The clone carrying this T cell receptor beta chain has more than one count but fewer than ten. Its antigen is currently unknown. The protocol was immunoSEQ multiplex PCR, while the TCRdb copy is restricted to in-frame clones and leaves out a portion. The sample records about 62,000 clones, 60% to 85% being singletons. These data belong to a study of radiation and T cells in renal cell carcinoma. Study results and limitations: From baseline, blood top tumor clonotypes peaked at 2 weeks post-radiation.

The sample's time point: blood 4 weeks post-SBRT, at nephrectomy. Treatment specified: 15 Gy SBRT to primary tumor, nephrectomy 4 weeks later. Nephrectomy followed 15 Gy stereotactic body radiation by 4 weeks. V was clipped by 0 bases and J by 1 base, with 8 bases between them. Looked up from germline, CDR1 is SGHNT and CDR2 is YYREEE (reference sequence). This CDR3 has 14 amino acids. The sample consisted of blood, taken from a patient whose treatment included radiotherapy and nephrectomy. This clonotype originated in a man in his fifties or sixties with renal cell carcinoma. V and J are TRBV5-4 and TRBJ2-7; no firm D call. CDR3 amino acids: CASSLEVGSYEQYF. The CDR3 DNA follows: TGTGCCAGCAGCTTGGAAGTCGGATCCTACGAGCAGTACTTC. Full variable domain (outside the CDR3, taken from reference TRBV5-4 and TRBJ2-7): ETGVTQSPTHLIKTRGQQVTLRCSSQSGHNTVSWYQQALGQGPQFIFQYYREEENGRGNFPPRFSGLQFPNYSSELNVNALELDDSALYLCASSLEVGSYEQYFGPGTRLTVT.